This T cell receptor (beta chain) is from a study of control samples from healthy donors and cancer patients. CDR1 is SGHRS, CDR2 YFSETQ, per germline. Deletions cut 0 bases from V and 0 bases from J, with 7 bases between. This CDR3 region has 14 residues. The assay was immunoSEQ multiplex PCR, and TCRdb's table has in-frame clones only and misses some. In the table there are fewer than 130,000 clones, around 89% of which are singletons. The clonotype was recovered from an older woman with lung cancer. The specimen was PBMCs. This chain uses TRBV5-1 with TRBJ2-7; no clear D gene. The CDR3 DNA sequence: TGCGCCAGCAGCTTGGACACAACCTCCTACGAGCAGTACTTC. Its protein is CASSLDTTSYEQYF.